A selection of T cell receptor beta chains follows, all from one sample in a study of T cells in localized non-small cell lung cancer. The table came from immunoSEQ multiplex PCR; TCRdb's copy has only in-frame clones and leaves some out. The table lists approximately 1,200 clones, about 34% of them singletons, with around a tenth in the top ten. Sequenced here: lung tumor tissue, sampled before any cancer treatment. These TCRs come from a male donor older than 55 with stage I lung adenocarcinoma. The CDR3 runs from the conserved cysteine through the conserved F or W. Fields, in order: clone size, V gene, J gene, D gene, CDR3 DNA, CDR3 protein. A D gene is named only where the DNA matches it firmly. A row's size may be missing; if present it is once, few, many or a size class.

-	TRBV6-8	TRBJ1-1	TRBD1	TGTGCCAGCAGGGATCTGACAGGGTCGAACACTGAAGCTTTCTTT	CASRDLTGSNTEAFF
-	TRBV29-1	TRBJ2-5	-	TGCAGCGTGGGGGCCCTTTACGAGACCCAGTACTTC	CSVGALYETQYF
few	TRBV6-8	TRBJ2-5	-	TGTGCCAGCAGGGATTTGCTCCAAGAGACCCAGTACTTC	CASRDLLQETQYF
-	TRBV4-1	TRBJ1-3	-	TGCGCCAGCAGCCAAGATGCCTCGGGACGGCTCTCTGGAAACACCATATATTTT	CASSQDASGRLSGNTIYF
-	TRBV9	TRBJ1-1	-	TGTGCCAGCAGTGAATACATCCCCACTGAAGCTTTCTTT	CASSEYIPTEAFF
-	TRBV1	TRBJ1-2	-	TGCGCCAGCAGCCCCTGGGGACAGGGGAAAGGCTACACCTTC	CASSPWGQGKGYTF
-	TRBV28	TRBJ1-5	-	TGTGCCAGTGACAGGCCCAATCAGCCCCAGCATTTT	CASDRPNQPQHF
-	TRBV5-1	TRBJ1-1	TRBD1	TGCGCCAGCAGCTTAGGACAGGGGACCACTGAAGCTTTCTTT	CASSLGQGTTEAFF
-	TRBV4-1	TRBJ2-6	-	TGCGCCAGCAAAATTAATACTGGGGCCAACGTCCTGACTTTC	CASKINTGANVLTF
-	TRBV18	TRBJ1-1	-	TGTGCCAGCTCGCGACAGAGGTCCACGACTGAAGCTTTCTTT	CASSRQRSTTEAFF
-	TRBV1	TRBJ2-3	-	TGCGCCAGCAGCTTGGGTTCTGATACGCAGTATTTT	CASSLGSDTQYF
medium-sized	TRBV6-8	TRBJ2-6	-	TGTGCCAGCAGTGGGAGGAGCTCTGGGGCCAACGTCCTGACTTTC	CASSGRSSGANVLTF
-	TRBV29-1	TRBJ1-2	-	TGCAGCGTAGGTGAGGGAAGAAGAACCTATGGCTACACCTTC	CSVGEGRRTYGYTF
once	TRBV28	TRBJ2-2	-	TGTGCCAGCAGTTTCAGTGACTTCCCCACCGGGGAGCTGTTTTTT	CASSFSDFPTGELFF
-	TRBV5-1	TRBJ1-4	TRBD1	TGCGCCAGCAGCCCAGGGGGCCCGAATGAAAAACTGTTTTTT	CASSPGGPNEKLFF
-	TRBV6-8	TRBJ1-3	-	TGTGCCAGCGAAAAGCCGGGGGCCTCTGGAAACACCATATATTTT	CASEKPGASGNTIYF
medium-sized	TRBV11-3	TRBJ2-2	TRBD1	TGTGCCAGCAGCTTGGGTATTGGACAGGTCCCCGGGGAGCTGTTTTTT	CASSLGIGQVPGELFF
-	TRBV6-8	TRBJ2-3	-	TGTGCCAGCACCCAGATTGGGGTGGCAGATACGCAGTATTTT	CASTQIGVADTQYF
once	TRBV18	TRBJ1-3	TRBD1	TGTGCCAGCTCACCACCGCGACAGGGAGGTGGAAACACCATATATTTT	CASSPPRQGGGNTIYF
few	TRBV9	TRBJ1-5	TRBD1	TGTGCCAGCAGTGAAGCGTCAGGGGGGAATCAGCCCCAGCATTTT	CASSEASGGNQPQHF
few	TRBV5-1	TRBJ2-3	-	TGCGCCAGCAGCTTGGAACTATTCGGGACTGGGACGGGAGATACGCAGTATTTT	CASSLELFGTGTGDTQYF
few	TRBV5-1	TRBJ2-7	TRBD2	TGCGCCAGCAGCTTGACTAGCGGGGGAGTTTACGAGCAGTACTTC	CASSLTSGGVYEQYF
few	TRBV27	TRBJ2-7	-	TGTGCCAGCAGTTTTGGGCAGGGACTGGGGGAGCAGTACTTC	CASSFGQGLGEQYF
few	TRBV11-3	TRBJ1-1	TRBD1	TGTGCCAGCAAACAGGGGTTAACAGGCACTGAAGCTTTCTTT	CASKQGLTGTEAFF
few	TRBV6-8	TRBJ1-3	-	TGTGCCAGCAGTCTCGGGGCAAACTCTGGAAACACCATATATTTT	CASSLGANSGNTIYF
-	TRBV1	TRBJ2-7	-	TGCGCCAGCAGCCTCGGACAGGGTAACTCCTACGAGCAGTACTTC	CASSLGQGNSYEQYF
few	TRBV11-3	TRBJ2-1	TRBD1	TGTGCCAGCAGCCCGGGACAGGGGTACCTCAATGAGCAGTTCTTC	CASSPGQGYLNEQFF
-	TRBV6-8	TRBJ1-1	TRBD1	TGTGCCAGCAGTGACAGGGGGGTCACTGAAGCTTTCTTT	CASSDRGVTEAFF
-	TRBV9	TRBJ2-3	-	TGTGCCAGCAGTGACATAGTAGCGATCACAGATACGCAGTATTTT	CASSDIVAITDTQYF
-	TRBV6-8	TRBJ1-2	TRBD1	TGTGCCAGCAGTTGGACAGGGGATATCTATGGCTACACCTTC	CASSWTGDIYGYTF
-	TRBV15	TRBJ2-2	-	TGTGCCACCAGCAGAGATCCGAGAGGGAGAGCTGGGGAGCTGTTTTTT	CATSRDPRGRAGELFF
large	TRBV6-8	TRBJ1-5	-	TGTGCCAGCAGAGACCGACAGGACGTCGAGCATTTT	CASRDRQDVEHF
-	TRBV14	TRBJ2-7	TRBD1	TGTGCCAGCCGACAGGGCTACGAGCAGTACTTC	CASRQGYEQYF
-	TRBV6-8	TRBJ2-7	TRBD2	TGTGCCAGCAGTTACACTAGCGGGGACTACGAGCAGTACTTC	CASSYTSGDYEQYF
few	TRBV6-8	TRBJ1-2	-	TGTGCCAGCACCACTGGGGGTTCCGGGGGCGGCTACACCTTC	CASTTGGSGGGYTF
few	TRBV11-3	TRBJ1-5	TRBD1	TGTGCCAGCAGCAAAGGACAGGGGAAACAGCCCCAGCATTTT	CASSKGQGKQPQHF
-	TRBV18	TRBJ1-4	-	TGTGCCAGCTCACCTCGGGGGAGAGATGAAAAACTGTTTTTT	CASSPRGRDEKLFF
large	TRBV11-3	TRBJ1-2	-	TGTGCCAGCAGCGGACGATCGGAGGCTAGGGGCTACACCTTC	CASSGRSEARGYTF
few	TRBV6-8	TRBJ1-6	-	TGTGCCAGCAGAAGTTGGGGGGCCGGTAATTCACCCCTCCACTTT	CASRSWGAGNSPLHF
few	TRBV19	TRBJ1-4	-	TGTGCCAGTACCGATACTAATGAAAAACTGTTTTTT	CASTDTNEKLFF
large	TRBV11-3	TRBJ2-5	TRBD2	TGTGCCAGCAGCTTGGTAGCGGGGGGGCAAGAGACCCAGTACTTC	CASSLVAGGQETQYF
-	TRBV28	TRBJ1-5	-	TGTGCCAGCAGTTTATGCCCGATACAGGAGTGCAATCAGCCCCAGCATTTT	CASSLCPIQECNQPQHF